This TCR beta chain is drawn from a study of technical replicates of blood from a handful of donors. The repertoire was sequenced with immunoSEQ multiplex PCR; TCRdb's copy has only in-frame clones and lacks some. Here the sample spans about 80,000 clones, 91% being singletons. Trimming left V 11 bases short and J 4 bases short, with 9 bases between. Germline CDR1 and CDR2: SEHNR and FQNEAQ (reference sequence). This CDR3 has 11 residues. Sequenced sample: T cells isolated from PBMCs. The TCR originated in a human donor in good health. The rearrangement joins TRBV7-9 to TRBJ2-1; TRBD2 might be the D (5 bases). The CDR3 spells CAGRGYNEQFF. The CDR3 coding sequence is TGTGCCGGAAGAGGGTACAATGAGCAGTTCTTC.